The clone carrying this T cell receptor beta chain turned up a few times. Its antigen is undetermined. This sample is part of a study of T cell responses to AZD1222 COVID-19 vaccine. Findings and limits, study-wide: Spike-specific TCR repertoires showed rising breadth and depth after two AZD1222 doses. Nearly half of spike-specific TCRs reportedly target variant regions that are unmutated in the B.1.351 and B.1.1.7 variants. A mostly white British donor set with more females was recruited, and clonal diversity was possibly underestimated. Spike regions recognized by vaccine-associated CD4 TCRs spanned the protein, led by 160-218 and 743-854.

The repertoire was sequenced with immunoSEQ multiplex PCR; TCRdb's copy has only in-frame clones and lacks some. The sample carries some 200,000 clones, around 90% recorded once. CDR1 is ENHRY and CDR2 is SYGVKD in the germline V gene. Trimming took 5 bases from V and 3 from J; bases not matched to a gene: 1. The CDR3 has 14 amino acids. The TCR comes from an adult who received the AZD1222 COVID-19 vaccine. The chain couples TRBV10-3 to TRBJ2-7; 13 nucleotides agree with TRBD2. The sequencing here drew on peripheral blood, taken 28 days after the second AZD1222 dose. CDR3 nucleotide sequence: TGTGCCATCAGTCGGACTAGCGGGAGCTACGAGCAGTACTTC. Translated, it gives CAISRTSGSYEQYF.